The sequence of this T cell receptor beta chain was determined in a study of identical twins. V lost 6 bases, J lost 4 bases, and 21 bases lay in between. Germline V gene data show CDR1 as SGHAT and CDR2 as FQNNGV. CDR3 length equals 16 residues. This clonotype has only a few counts. The antigen remains undetermined. One entry per CDR3 protein, called by TCRdb with MiXCR from the 5' RACE reads. The data contain 250,000 or so distinct CDR3 sequences, approximately 8.3% of them singletons. Whole-study results and caveats: In drawing conclusions, the study used cross-sectional statistical analysis and did not follow the same donors. Cord blood's abundant beta clonotypes had fewer insertions, unlike memory repertoires. Analyses of zero insertions could be partly confounded by invariant MAIT and iNKT cells.

The data also belong to a second study, concerning yellow fever vaccine responses in identical twins.

The source material was CD8+ T cells sorted from blood. The receptor's source is a woman aged 18 to 35 in good health. V gene TRBV11-2 combines with J gene TRBJ2-5; D possibly corresponds to TRBD2 (5 bases). The CDR3 loop reads CASRGPGSTGPETQYF. CDR3 DNA sequence: TGTGCCAGCAGAGGCCCGGGGTCCACCGGCCCAGAGACCCAGTACTTC. Variable domain in full (rest from reference TRBV11-2 and TRBJ2-5): EAGVAQSPRYKIIEKRQSVAFWCNPISGHATLYWYQQILGQGPKLLIQFQNNGVVDDSQLPKDRFSAERLKGVDSTLKIQPAKLEDSAVYLCASRGPGSTGPETQYFGPGTRLLVL.